These 22 T cell receptor beta chains were sequenced from one sample in a study of T cell repertoires in cytomegalovirus infection. TCRdb ran MiXCR on the reads and lists one entry per CDR3 protein. The sample shows about 250,000 distinct CDR3 sequences, roughly an eighth of them seen only once. The sample comprised PBMCs. These receptors all stem from a human donor in good health (CMV status not recorded). Some clones in this sample may be carry-over from other donors' samples.

The sample holds a few counts of this clonotype. The V gene is TRBV6-2 or TRBV6-3, the J gene TRBJ1-1; 7 nucleotides agree with TRBD1. The length of the CDR3 is 16 residues. The J segment lost 0 bases and the V segment lost 5 bases, leaving 9 bases of the junction unmatched. Per the germline V gene, CDR1 is MNHEY and CDR2 is SVGEGT. For the CDR3, the DNA is TGTGCCAGCAGTAATAACCTCAGGGGGATGAACACTGAAGCTTTCTTT. Its protein product is CASSNNLRGMNTEAFF.

This clonotype was counted at least ten times. This chain links TRBV7-2 with TRBJ2-1; 8 nucleotides agree with TRBD2. Germline loops: CDR1 SGHTA, CDR2 FQGNSA. The V and J ends lost 5 bases and 9 bases, in that order; junction bases with no gene match: 6. The CDR3 length is 13 residues. This CDR3 is CASSPGTRVEQFF. CDR3 in DNA: TGTGCCAGCAGCCCCGGGACTAGGGTTGAGCAGTTCTTC.

This clonotype was recorded many times. The chain links TRBV4-3 to TRBJ1-1; TRBD1 might be the D (6 bases). The CDR3 extends over 14 amino acids. The V end was cut by 3 bases, the J end by 4 bases, with 12 bases between. Germline V CDR1 and CDR2: LGHNA, YSLEER. The CDR3 loop is CASSHPDRPTEAFF. Written as DNA, the CDR3 is TGCGCCAGCAGCCACCCGGACAGACCCACTGAAGCTTTCTTT.

This clonotype has a count of ten or more. The V and J genes are TRBV7-9 and TRBJ2-3; D unclear. CDR1 and CDR2 (germline): SEHNR, FQNEAQ (reference sequence). This CDR3 has 13 residues. Trimming took 7 bases from V and 6 from J, leaving 14 bases between them. The CDR3 region has the DNA TGTGCCAGCACCAATACGGAGTGGGATACGCAGTATTTT. Amino acid sequence: CASTNTEWDTQYF.

This clonotype was seen many times. This chain uses TRBV7-2 with TRBJ1-2; D is possibly TRBD1 (6 bases). The V end lost 5 bases, the J end lost 5 bases, and 21 bases lay between the germline ends. The CDR3 length is 16 residues. Germline V lookup: CDR1 SGHTA, CDR2 FQGNSA. The CDR3 region has the DNA TGTGCCAGCAGCCCGCCCGGGGACACAGTTGCTTATGGCTACACCTTC. Protein: CASSPPGDTVAYGYTF.

A few counts support this clonotype. The chain couples TRBV2 to TRBJ2-5; D possibly corresponds to TRBD2 (6 bases). From germline, CDR1 is SNHLY and CDR2 FYNNEI. The CDR3 consists of 13 residues. The ends were cut back, 6 bases at V and 4 bases at J, with 12 bases in the middle. CDR3 residues: CASSRELGETQYF. The CDR3 DNA follows: TGTGCCAGCAGCCGGGAGCTGGGAGAGACCCAGTACTTC.

At least ten counts were recorded for this clonotype. The chain employs TRBV9 and TRBJ1-1; maybe TRBD1 (5 bases). Per the germline V gene, CDR1 is SGDLS and CDR2 is YYNGEE. V lost 0 bases and J lost 7, with 19 bases in between. This CDR3 has 16 amino acids. The CDR3 sequence: CASSVAGGGLHGEAFF. For the CDR3, the DNA is TGTGCCAGCAGCGTAGCTGGGGGGGGGTTACATGGTGAAGCTTTCTTT.

V and J are TRBV5-1 and TRBJ2-1; 7 positions agree with TRBD1. The CDR3 is made up of 14 amino acids. V lost 1 base to trimming and J lost 5 bases; unmatched junction nucleotides: 3. CDR1 is SGHRS, CDR2 YFSETQ, per germline. The CDR3 DNA sequence: TGCGCCAGCAGCTTGACGGGACAGAACAATGAGCAGTTCTTC. This encodes CASSLTGQNNEQFF.

This clonotype was found many times. This rearrangement joins TRBV20-1 to TRBJ2-3; TRBD2 matches at 11 bases. The CDR3 runs to 15 residues. After removal of 6 bases from V and 0 bases from J, the junction contained 5 bases not matched to a gene. Germline CDR1 DFQATT, CDR2 SNEGSKA (reference sequence). CDR3 DNA: TGCAGTGCCGGGACTAGCGGCTTTAGCACAGATACGCAGTATTTT. Amino acids: CSAGTSGFSTDTQYF.

This clonotype was recorded many times. The chain uses TRBV7-3 and TRBJ1-4; maybe TRBD1 (5 bases). V was pared by 3 bases and J by 8 bases, with 16 bases between. The CDR3 is 15 amino acids. Germline CDR1 and CDR2: SGHTA and FQGTGA. The CDR3 DNA follows: TGTGCCAGCAGCTTTACGGGGGGGTCGGGCGAAAAACTGTTTTTT. Amino acids: CASSFTGGSGEKLFF.

This clonotype showed up just once. The CDR3 end shows no conserved phenylalanine or tryptophan, and so a read error is likely. The chain carries TRBV18 and TRBJ2-7; 9 bases map to TRBD1. The CDR3 sequence is 15 residues long. Unmatched junction bases numbered 4, after V lost 3 bases and J lost 1 base. Germline V lookup: CDR1 KGHSH, CDR2 LQKENI. The CDR3 nucleotides read TGTGCCAGCTCACCGGGACAGGGACAATCCTACGAGCAGTACCTC. Its translation is CASSPGQGQSYEQYL.

This clonotype was detected ten times or more. This chain uses TRBV7-2 with TRBJ2-1; no firm D call. There are 15 residues in the CDR3. Trimming removed 5 bases at V and 0 bases at J, with 11 bases between. The germline V gene encodes CDR1 SGHTA and CDR2 FQGNSA. CDR3 DNA sequence: TGTGCCAGCAGCCTCCAGCTACGCTCCTACAATGAGCAGTTCTTC. It translates to CASSLQLRSYNEQFF.

The chain is built from TRBV15 and TRBJ1-2; D remains unclear. The V end was cut by 3 bases, the J end by 1 base, with 9 bases between. This CDR3 has 14 amino acids. Germline assignment: CDR1 LNHNV and CDR2 YYDKDF (reference sequence). DNA of the CDR3: TGTGCCACCAGCAGGGCAGGAATTAACTATGGCTACACCTTC. As protein: CATSRAGINYGYTF.

This clonotype came up many times. The chain uses TRBV6-5 and TRBJ2-7; D unresolved. With 0 bases removed from V and 0 bases from J, the gap between germline ends came to 6 bases. Germline V lookup: CDR1 MNHEY, CDR2 SVGAGI. The CDR3 is 14 residues long. The CDR3 DNA reads as TGTGCCAGCAGTTACTCGAAGGGCTCCTACGAGCAGTACTTC. This encodes CASSYSKGSYEQYF.

This clonotype came up many times. The rearrangement links TRBV7-2 to TRBJ2-5; D gene unclear. Per germline, CDR1 SGHTA and CDR2 FQGNSA. Deletions cut 4 bases from V and 5 bases from J, with 8 bases between. This CDR3 comprises 12 residues. CDR3 sequence reads: CASSSRWETQYF. Here the CDR3 DNA reads TGTGCCAGCAGCTCCCGTTGGGAGACCCAGTACTTC.

This clonotype showed up many times. V is TRBV5-1 and J is TRBJ2-3; TRBD2 matches 12 bases. In germline, CDR1 is SGHRS, CDR2 YFSETQ. The ends lost 4 bases at V and 5 bases at J; junction bases unmatched: 8. This CDR3 has 16 amino acids. In DNA, the CDR3 is TGCGCCAGCAGCACCCGACTAGCGGGGGCCGGAGATACGCAGTATTTT. This codes for CASSTRLAGAGDTQYF.

Ten or more counts support this clonotype. The chain combines TRBV7-2 with TRBJ1-2; 9 positions agree with TRBD1. J lost 3 bases, V lost 2 bases, and 7 bases had no gene match. There are 16 residues in the CDR3. The germline gives CDR1 SGHTA, CDR2 FQGNSA. CDR3 sequence: CASSLTSTGGDYGYTF. For the CDR3, the DNA is TGTGCCAGCAGCTTAACCTCGACAGGGGGGGACTATGGCTACACCTTC.

The chain uses TRBV29-1 and TRBJ1-4; unclear D gene. The CDR3 sequence is 13 residues long. Trimming took 4 bases from V and 0 from J, leaving 6 bases between them. CDR1 and CDR2 from the germline V gene are SQVTM and ANQGSEA. CDR3 DNA: TGCAGCGTTGGGGTTGCAACTAATGAAAAACTGTTTTTT. This translates into CSVGVATNEKLFF.

This clonotype came up a few times. The rearrangement links TRBV5-4 to TRBJ2-2; D is possibly TRBD1 (6 bases). The germline V gene encodes CDR1 SGHNT and CDR2 YYREEE (reference sequence). The CDR3 runs 15 residues. V lost 3 bases and J 3 bases, leaving 12 bases between the germline ends. The CDR3 spells CASSWNRVDTGELFF. As DNA, the CDR3 is TGTGCCAGCAGCTGGAACAGGGTGGACACCGGGGAGCTGTTTTTT.

This chain joins TRBV5-6 and TRBJ2-2; the D gene is possibly TRBD2 (6 bases). V lost 3 bases, J lost 4 bases, and 13 bases lay in between. This CDR3 contains 15 residues. Germline V gene data show CDR1 as SGHDT and CDR2 as YYEEEE. The CDR3 region has the DNA TGTGCCAGCAGCTCCGGGGGTTTAAGCACCGGGGAGCTGTTTTTT. Its protein product is CASSSGGLSTGELFF.

In its sample, this clonotype was seen a few times. The rearrangement joins TRBV29-1 to TRBJ2-1, with D perhaps TRBD1 or TRBD2 (5 bases each). The CDR3 consists of 16 residues. V was shortened by 0 bases and J by 5 bases, with 17 bases between the two germline ends. Looked up from germline, CDR1 is SQVTM and CDR2 is ANQGSEA. CDR3: CSVEDLGRRLHNEQFF. DNA for the CDR3: TGCAGCGTTGAAGATCTGGGACGGCGGCTCCACAATGAGCAGTTCTTC.

This clonotype was found a few times. The J gene is TRBJ2-1, the V gene TRBV6-6, with 14 bases that match TRBD2. Germline values: CDR1 MNHNY, CDR2 SVGAGI (reference sequence). V shed 6 bases and J 6 bases; nucleotides not matched to a gene: 10. The CDR3 consists of 17 residues. In DNA, the CDR3 is TGTGCCAGCAGGGGACTAGCGGGAGACATTCCGGCCAATGAGCAGTTCTTC. Its translation: CASRGLAGDIPANEQFF.